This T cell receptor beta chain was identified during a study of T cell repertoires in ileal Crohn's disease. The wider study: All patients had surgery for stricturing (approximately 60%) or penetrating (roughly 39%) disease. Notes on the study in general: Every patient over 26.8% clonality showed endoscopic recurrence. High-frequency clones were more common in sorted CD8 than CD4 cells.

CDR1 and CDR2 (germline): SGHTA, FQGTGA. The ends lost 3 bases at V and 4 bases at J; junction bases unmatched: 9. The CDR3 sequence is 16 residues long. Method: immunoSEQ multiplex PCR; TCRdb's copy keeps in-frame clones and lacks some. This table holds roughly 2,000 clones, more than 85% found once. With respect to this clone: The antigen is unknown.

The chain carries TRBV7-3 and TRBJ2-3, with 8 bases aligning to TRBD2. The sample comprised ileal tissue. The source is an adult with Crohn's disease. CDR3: CASSFGLAGVADTQYF. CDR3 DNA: TGTGCCAGCAGCTTCGGACTAGCTGGGGTGGCAGATACGCAGTATTTT.